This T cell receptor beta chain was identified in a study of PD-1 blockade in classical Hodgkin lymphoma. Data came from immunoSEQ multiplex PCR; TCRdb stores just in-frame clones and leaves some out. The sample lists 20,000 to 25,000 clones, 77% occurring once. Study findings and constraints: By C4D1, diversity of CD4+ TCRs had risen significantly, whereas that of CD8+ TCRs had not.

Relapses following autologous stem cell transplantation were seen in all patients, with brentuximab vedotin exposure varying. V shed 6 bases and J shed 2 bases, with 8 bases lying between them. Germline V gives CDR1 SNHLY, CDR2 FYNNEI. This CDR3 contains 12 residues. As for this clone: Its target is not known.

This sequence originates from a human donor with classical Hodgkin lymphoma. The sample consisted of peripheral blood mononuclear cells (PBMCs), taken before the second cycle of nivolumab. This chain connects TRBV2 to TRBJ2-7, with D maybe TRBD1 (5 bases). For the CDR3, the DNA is TGTGCCAGCAGGCCGGACACCTACGAGCAGTACTTC. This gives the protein CASRPDTYEQYF.